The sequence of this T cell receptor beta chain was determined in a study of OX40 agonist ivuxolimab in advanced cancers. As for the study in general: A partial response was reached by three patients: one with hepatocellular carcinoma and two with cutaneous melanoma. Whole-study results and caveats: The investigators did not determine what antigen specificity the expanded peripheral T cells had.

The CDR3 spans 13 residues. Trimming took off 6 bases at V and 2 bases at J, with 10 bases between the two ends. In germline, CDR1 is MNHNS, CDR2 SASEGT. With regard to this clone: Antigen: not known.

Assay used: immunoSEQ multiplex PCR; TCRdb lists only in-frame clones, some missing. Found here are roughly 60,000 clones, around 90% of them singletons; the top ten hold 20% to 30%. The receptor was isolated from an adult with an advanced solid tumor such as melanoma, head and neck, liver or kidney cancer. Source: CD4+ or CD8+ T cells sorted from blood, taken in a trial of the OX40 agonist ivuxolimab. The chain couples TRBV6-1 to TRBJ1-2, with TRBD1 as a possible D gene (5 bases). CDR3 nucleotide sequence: TGTGCCAGCAGCCCAGGGTGGAACTATGGCTACACCTTC. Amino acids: CASSPGWNYGYTF.